Below, 30 T cell receptor beta chains from the same sample are listed, as sequenced in a study of T cell clonotyping in hematopoietic cell transplantation. The method was immunoSEQ multiplex PCR; TCRdb's version includes in-frame clones alone and lacks a portion of them. The sample includes over 35,000 clones, about 87% of them seen just once. The sample taken for sequencing was peripheral blood mononuclear cells. The origin of the receptors is a woman aged 40-49 years in good health. Some clones in this sample may be carry-over from other donors' samples.

The chain uses TRBV30 and TRBJ1-1; D remains unclear. Trimming removed 6 bases at V and 1 base at J, with 12 bases between. Germline V gene data show CDR1 as GTSNPN and CDR2 as SVGIG (reference sequence). The CDR3 consists of 13 residues. The CDR3, as DNA: TGTGCCTGTCAAATGACGGAGAACACTGAAGCTTTCTTT. Translated, it gives CACQMTENTEAFF.

The J gene is TRBJ2-3, the V gene TRBV5-4, with D uncertain. This CDR3 is 14 amino acids long. V lost 0 bases and J lost 2, with 7 bases in between. The germline CDR1 and CDR2 sequences are SGHNT and YYREEE (reference sequence). The CDR3 bases are TGTGCCAGCAGCTTGGGTGTCTTCACAGATACGCAGTATTTT. Translating gives CASSLGVFTDTQYF.

V gene TRBV7-9 combines with J gene TRBJ1-5; D is unclear. With 2 bases removed from V and 2 bases from J, the gap between germline ends came to 13 bases. This CDR3 comprises 16 residues. Germline values: CDR1 SEHNR, CDR2 FQNEAQ (reference sequence). The CDR3 DNA follows: TGTGCCAGCAGCTTATACCCGGGCAGTGGCAATCAGCCCCAGCATTTT. It translates to CASSLYPGSGNQPQHF. The full variable domain, its missing parts supplied by reference TRBV7-9 and TRBJ1-5, is DTGVSQNPRHKITKRGQNVTFRCDPISEHNRLYWYRQTLGQGPEFLTYFQNEAQLEKSRLLSDRFSAERPKGSFSTLEIQRTEQGDSAMYLCASSLYPGSGNQPQHFGDGTRLSIL.

V gene TRBV7-2 combines with J gene TRBJ1-1; D is unclear. CDR1 and CDR2 from the germline V gene are SGHTA and FQGNSA. The V end lost 5 bases, the J end lost 7 bases, and 17 bases lay between the germline ends. This CDR3 is 14 amino acids long. Here the CDR3 reads CASSPLRGGSEAFF. CDR3 DNA sequence: TGTGCCAGCAGCCCGCTGCGGGGAGGGAGTGAAGCTTTCTTT.

The V call is TRBV6-1, the J call TRBJ2-2, with no clear D. The V end lost 0 bases, the J end lost 3 bases, and 8 bases lay between the germline ends. Germline V lookup: CDR1 MNHNS, CDR2 SASEGT. The CDR3 covers 15 residues. The CDR3 loop reads CASSEASVYTGELFF. The CDR3, as DNA: TGTGCCAGCAGTGAAGCGTCCGTATACACCGGGGAGCTGTTTTTT.

The chain couples TRBV6-1 to TRBJ1-4; D uncertain. V lost 6 bases and J lost 4, with 9 bases in between. The germline V gene has CDR1 MNHNS and CDR2 SASEGT. The CDR3 spans 13 residues. CDR3 bases: TGTGCCAGCAGGGCAGATGGTAATGAAAAACTGTTTTTT. Protein: CASRADGNEKLFF.

This clone was seen once. The J gene is TRBJ2-3, the V gene TRBV10-3; D is perhaps TRBD2 (6 bases). CDR3 length: 16 amino acids. Germline assignment: CDR1 ENHRY and CDR2 SYGVKD. Trimming cost V 6 bases and J 4 bases, with 20 bases left between them. CDR3 region: CAISRDTETSPDTQYF. Here the CDR3 DNA reads TGTGCCATCAGCAGAGACACGGAGACTAGTCCAGATACGCAGTATTTT.

The CDR3 bases are TGTGCCAGCAGGGGACAGGGGGCGCCTGGCTACACCTTC. Its protein is CASRGQGAPGYTF. The chain employs TRBV11-2 and TRBJ1-2; the match to TRBD1 covers 12 bases. Germline V gives CDR1 SGHAT, CDR2 FQNNGV. The CDR3 runs 13 residues. With 6 bases clipped from V and 7 bases from J, the junction kept 3 bases outside the gene matches.

This chain links TRBV30 with TRBJ1-5, with D tentatively TRBD1 (5 bases). Germline lookup yields CDR1 GTSNPN and CDR2 SVGIG (reference sequence). Trimming took 0 bases from V and 3 from J, leaving 18 bases between them. There are 17 residues in the CDR3. The chain's CDR3 is CAWSVPGIGHFNQPQHF. Here the CDR3 DNA reads TGTGCCTGGAGTGTACCAGGGATTGGGCACTTCAATCAGCCCCAGCATTTT.

This sequence joins TRBV28 and TRBJ2-7; D perhaps matches TRBD1 (6 bases). V was shortened by 2 bases and J by 6 bases, with 8 bases between the two germline ends. The CDR3 is 12 residues long. From germline, CDR1 is MDHEN and CDR2 SYDVKM. CDR3 DNA sequence: TGTGCCAGCAGTTTAGAACAGGGCGAGCAGTACTTC. This gives the protein CASSLEQGEQYF.

This chain uses TRBV30 with TRBJ2-5; 9 positions match TRBD2. CDR1 is GTSNPN, CDR2 SVGIG, per germline (reference sequence). The CDR3 extends over 17 amino acids. Trimming at V came to 0 bases and at J to 5 bases, leaving 13 bases not matched to a gene. CDR3 region: CAWSVLLRGSGGETQYF. The CDR3 DNA follows: TGTGCCTGGAGTGTTTTGTTGCGCGGGAGCGGGGGGGAGACCCAGTACTTC.

J is TRBJ2-2 and V is TRBV29-1; D ambiguous. Trimming pared 7 bases from V and 6 bases from J, leaving 12 bases between. From germline, CDR1 is SQVTM and CDR2 ANQGSEA. The CDR3 runs 12 residues. CDR3 residues: CSGQDGAGELFF. CDR3 sequence (DNA): TGCAGCGGTCAAGATGGGGCCGGGGAGCTGTTTTTT.

This rearrangement joins TRBV28 to TRBJ1-5; no clear D gene. Trimming pared 7 bases from V and 5 bases from J, leaving 12 bases between. Germline V gene sequence: CDR1 MDHEN, CDR2 SYDVKM. The CDR3 length is 13 residues. The DNA for the CDR3 is TGTGCCAGCATTTCAGCCCTGGATCAGCCCCAGCATTTT. Amino acid sequence: CASISALDQPQHF.

This sequence joins TRBV4-2 and TRBJ2-6, with 12 bases that match TRBD1. The trim removed 3 bases at V and 2 bases at J, leaving 8 bases unmatched. The CDR3 has 19 amino acids. CDR1 is LGHNA and CDR2 is YNFKEQ in the germline V gene. The CDR3 DNA sequence: TGTGCCAGCAGCCAGCCTCCGGGACAGGGGGCGCCTGGGGCCAACGTCCTGACTTTC. This translates into CASSQPPGQGAPGANVLTF.

The rearrangement joins TRBV9 to TRBJ2-7; 7 nucleotides agree with TRBD2. J gave up 3 bases and V 0 bases, and 21 bases lay outside the gene matches. Per germline, CDR1 SGDLS and CDR2 YYNGEE. The CDR3 has 20 amino acids. CDR3 amino acids: CASSVEGFGGSGFSCYEQYF. In nucleotides, the CDR3 is TGTGCCAGCAGCGTAGAAGGTTTTGGCGGGAGCGGCTTCTCCTGCTACGAGCAGTACTTC.

The chain's CDR3 is CASSRVPREQYF. The CDR3 DNA follows: TGTGCCAGCAGCCGTGTCCCGCGCGAGCAGTACTTC. The chain joins TRBV7-2 to TRBJ2-7; D is unclear. In germline, CDR1 is SGHTA, CDR2 FQGNSA. The V and J ends lost 5 bases and 6 bases respectively, with 11 bases between them. The CDR3 has 12 amino acids.

V gene TRBV14 combines with J gene TRBJ1-2; TRBD1 matches at 7 bases. V dropped 1 base and J dropped 8; count of bases not matched to a gene: 16. From germline, CDR1 is SGHDN and CDR2 FVKESK. The CDR3 has 17 amino acids. The CDR3 region has the DNA TGTGCCAGCAGCCAAGTAAGGCCCCCCACAGGGGCGTTAGGCTACACCTTC. Translation gives CASSQVRPPTGALGYTF.

The rearrangement joins TRBV19 to TRBJ1-1, with unresolved D. V was cut by 1 base and J by 1 base, with 7 bases left in between. The CDR3 totals 14 residues. Germline CDR1 is LNHDA and CDR2 is SQIVND (reference sequence). The CDR3 DNA sequence: TGTGCCAGTAGTATAGCAGGCGAGAACACTGAAGCTTTCTTT. This translates into CASSIAGENTEAFF.

CDR3 amino acids: CSVAQTLIQSRANVLTF. The CDR3 coding sequence is TGCAGCGTTGCGCAGACACTAATACAAAGTCGGGCCAACGTCCTGACTTTC. J is TRBJ2-6 and V is TRBV29-1; unclear D gene. The CDR3 runs 17 residues. Between the trimmed V and J ends, which lost 4 bases and 5 bases, there was a span of 21 bases. Looked up from germline, CDR1 is SQVTM and CDR2 is ANQGSEA.

The chain is built from TRBV25-1 and TRBJ2-7; weak D call: TRBD2 (6 bases). This CDR3 is built from 15 residues. Germline V gene data show CDR1 as MGHDK and CDR2 as SYGVNS. The V end was cut by 2 bases, the J end by 1 base, with 12 bases between. The CDR3, as DNA: TGTGCCAGCAGTGAAACCCGGGACTGGTCCTACGAGCAGTACTTC. Protein sequence: CASSETRDWSYEQYF.

The chain uses TRBV30 and TRBJ2-7, with D perhaps given as TRBD1 or TRBD2 (5 bases each). The CDR3 is made up of 13 amino acids. Per germline, CDR1 GTSNPN and CDR2 SVGIG (reference sequence). Trimming cost V 4 bases and J 6 bases, with 16 bases left between them. Written as DNA, the CDR3 is TGTGCCTGGAACTGGGGCCCCCGGGGCGAGCAGTACTTC. Translation gives CAWNWGPRGEQYF.

This chain links TRBV6-1 with TRBJ2-7; TRBD2 aligns across 8 bases. J was trimmed by 2 bases and V by 3 bases; bases with no gene match: 3. Germline CDR1 and CDR2: MNHNS and SASEGT. This CDR3 is built from 14 residues. This CDR3 is CASSDGGVAYEQYF. CDR3 nucleotides: TGTGCCAGCAGTGACGGGGGGGTAGCCTACGAGCAGTACTTC.

The chain combines TRBV10-3 with TRBJ1-5; 8 nucleotides line up with TRBD1. Per the germline V gene, CDR1 is ENHRY and CDR2 is SYGVKD. V trimming: 6 bases; J trimming: 8 bases; junction bases outside the gene matches: 6. This CDR3 is 13 amino acids long. The CDR3 nucleotides read TGTGCCATCAGGGAGGACAGGGACAAGCCCCAGCATTTT. Translation gives CAIREDRDKPQHF.

This clone was picked up one time. CDR3 DNA: TGTGCCATCAGTGAGGCGGGAGTGGGTGAGCAGTTCTTC. It translates to CAISEAGVGEQFF. This rearrangement joins TRBV10-3 to TRBJ2-1; 7 bases match TRBD2. This CDR3 spans 13 amino acids. Germline trimming cut 2 bases from V and 9 bases from J; bases unmatched to any gene: 4. CDR1 and CDR2 from the germline V gene are ENHRY and SYGVKD.

The V call is TRBV19, the J call TRBJ2-7, with 10 nucleotides matching TRBD1. CDR1 and CDR2 (germline): LNHDA, SQIVND (reference sequence). The J segment lost 6 bases and the V segment lost 5 bases, leaving 4 bases of the junction unmatched. The CDR3 spans 13 residues. The CDR3 DNA sequence: TGTGCCAGTAGTCCCGGGACAGGGGTCGAGCAGTACTTC. Protein: CASSPGTGVEQYF.

This chain uses TRBV10-3 with TRBJ2-6, with D possibly matching TRBD1 (6 bases). The CDR3 is made up of 18 amino acids. The V end was cut by 5 bases, the J end by 2 bases, with 19 bases between. Germline lookup yields CDR1 ENHRY and CDR2 SYGVKD. The CDR3 reads CAISLRRADSTGANVLTF. CDR3 DNA: TGTGCCATCAGTTTACGCAGGGCGGACAGTACTGGGGCCAACGTCCTGACTTTC.

The V call is TRBV28, the J call TRBJ1-1, with 9 bases matching TRBD1. The ends lost 5 bases at V and 4 bases at J; junction bases unmatched: 5. CDR3 length: 14 residues. Germline lookup yields CDR1 MDHEN and CDR2 SYDVKM. CDR3 DNA sequence: TGTGCCAGCAGTCTAGACAGGGGGGGCACTGAAGCTTTCTTT. The encoded protein is CASSLDRGGTEAFF.

Only one count was recorded for this clone. The chain links TRBV5-1 to TRBJ1-4; D not resolved. The CDR3 length is 14 residues. From germline, CDR1 is SGHRS and CDR2 YFSETQ. V lost 2 bases, J lost 7 bases, and 12 bases lay in between. CDR3 protein: CASSLSLSGEKLFF. The CDR3 bases are TGCGCCAGCAGCTTAAGCCTATCGGGTGAAAAACTGTTTTTT.

The rearrangement joins TRBV7-3 to TRBJ2-1; the D gene is possibly TRBD2 (5 bases). Germline CDR1 SGHTA, CDR2 FQGTGA. There are 14 residues in the CDR3. V gave up 5 bases and J gave up 9 bases, with 17 bases separating them. In DNA form, the CDR3 reads TGTGCCAGCAGCCTAAGGACGGCCAGCGGTGAGCAGTTCTTC. Its protein product is CASSLRTASGEQFF.

This chain links TRBV19 with TRBJ2-3; 11 bases are a match to TRBD2. From germline, CDR1 is LNHDA and CDR2 SQIVND (reference sequence). This CDR3 has 17 amino acids. With 8 bases clipped from V and 4 bases from J, the junction kept 14 bases outside the gene matches. CDR3 amino acids: CASGRRGTSGNPDTQYF. CDR3 nucleotides: TGTGCCAGTGGGAGGCGGGGGACTAGCGGAAATCCAGATACGCAGTATTTT.